These 14 T cell receptor beta chains originate from one sample sequenced in a study of beta chain features in type 1 diabetes. Study results and limitations: All four CD4+ subsets of Type 1 diabetes patients contained TCRB CDR3s that were moderately but significantly shorter.

Their cognate antigens are unknown. As every portion of the isolated RNA was reverse transcribed, the sequencing read expressed TCRB transcripts. This table comes from immunoSEQ multiplex PCR, and its TCRdb copy is limited to in-frame clones, with some not included. Of tens of thousands of clones listed, around 68% are singletons. Sample: Tregs from blood. These receptors came from a young man with type 1 diabetes.

The V call is TRBV7-2, the J call TRBJ1-3, with D unresolved. In germline, CDR1 is SGHTA, CDR2 FQGNSA. The CDR3 runs to 13 residues. V shed 3 bases and J shed 0 bases, with 3 bases lying between them. CDR3 nucleotides: TGTGCCAGCAGCTTGAGCTCTGGAAACACCATATATTTT. It translates to CASSLSSGNTIYF.

The chain links TRBV2 to TRBJ1-6; a possible D gene is TRBD1 (5 bases). V gave up 4 bases and J gave up 6 bases, with 16 bases separating them. Germline lookup yields CDR1 SNHLY and CDR2 FYNNEI. CDR3 length equals 16 residues. This chain's CDR3 is CASSGQGLRINSPLHF. CDR3 in DNA: TGTGCCAGCAGTGGTCAGGGCCTGAGGATTAATTCACCCCTCCACTTT.

The table lists this clone with a few counts. The chain is built from TRBV7-1 and TRBJ2-5, with 7 bases lining up with TRBD2. TRBV7-1 is marked as an open reading frame, function uncertain. V lost 5 bases, J lost 5 bases, and 8 bases stayed unmatched. This CDR3 comprises 14 residues. The CDR3 here is CASSGAGVRETQYF. As DNA, the CDR3 is TGTGCCAGCAGCGGGGCGGGGGTGAGGGAGACCCAGTACTTC.

The CDR3 sequence is CASSLVTGLAEAFF. The CDR3 nucleotides are TGTGCCAGCAGCTTAGTAACAGGTCTCGCTGAAGCTTTCTTT. The chain recombines TRBV7-9 with TRBJ1-1, with a possible D match to TRBD1 (5 bases). Germline CDR1 SEHNR, CDR2 FQNEAQ (reference sequence). Deletions cut 1 base from V and 6 bases from J, with 12 bases between. This CDR3 comprises 14 residues. Full variable domain (missing parts from reference TRBV7-9 and TRBJ1-1): DTGVSQNPRHKITKRGQNVTFRCDPISEHNRLYWYRQTLGQGPEFLTYFQNEAQLEKSRLLSDRFSAERPKGSFSTLEIQRTEQGDSAMYLCASSLVTGLAEAFFGQGTRLTVV.

J is TRBJ1-2 and V is TRBV4-2; D is perhaps TRBD1 (5 bases). CDR1 and CDR2 (germline): LGHNA, YNFKEQ. The CDR3 is made up of 18 amino acids. V lost 0 bases to trimming and J lost 2 bases, with 19 bases between them. CDR3 region: CASSQDYGASDLNYGYTF. For the CDR3, the DNA is TGTGCCAGCAGCCAAGATTATGGGGCTTCAGATCTCAACTATGGCTACACCTTC.

Relative to its sample, this clone is medium-sized. The chain employs TRBV19 and TRBJ2-1; 7 positions agree with TRBD2. The germline V gene has CDR1 LNHDA and CDR2 SQIVND (reference sequence). The V segment lost 4 bases and the J segment 1 base; nucleotides outside the gene matches: 4. This CDR3 has 15 residues. Written as DNA, the CDR3 is TGTGCCAGTAGTAGAGCGGGACTATCCTACAATGAGCAGTTCTTC. Translating it yields CASSRAGLSYNEQFF.

This rearrangement joins TRBV4-3 to TRBJ2-2, with D perhaps TRBD2 (6 bases). V dropped 4 bases and J dropped 1 base, with 19 bases sitting between them. CDR1 and CDR2 (germline): LGHNA, YSLEER. The CDR3 runs 18 residues. For the CDR3, the DNA is TGCGCCAGCAGCCTATTACCAGACTGGAGGGGGAACACCGGGGAGCTGTTTTTT. Its translation is CASSLLPDWRGNTGELFF.

The chain is built from TRBV7-9 and TRBJ1-1; D is unclear. The CDR3 spans 15 residues. With 3 bases removed from V and 5 bases from J, the gap between germline ends came to 16 bases. CDR1 is SEHNR, CDR2 FQNEAQ, per germline (reference sequence). CDR3 sequence (DNA): TGTGCCAGCAGCTTGGTTTTGGGGTCGGGGACTGAAGCTTTCTTT. Amino acids: CASSLVLGSGTEAFF.

This clone has more than one count but fewer than ten. The chain carries TRBV30 and TRBJ2-1; D is possibly TRBD1 (6 bases). CDR1 GTSNPN and CDR2 SVGIG come from the germline V gene (reference sequence). Trimming took 3 bases from V and 5 from J, leaving 8 bases between them. The CDR3 consists of 12 residues. The CDR3 loop reads CAWRDRHNEQFF. For the CDR3, the DNA is TGTGCCTGGAGGGACAGACACAATGAGCAGTTCTTC.

This chain uses TRBV28 with TRBJ2-1; D might be TRBD1 (6 bases). The V end was cut by 2 bases, the J end by 3 bases, with 11 bases between. The CDR3 covers 15 residues. Germline V lookup: CDR1 MDHEN, CDR2 SYDVKM. CDR3 bases: TGTGCCAGCAGTTTACCAGGGGCCGGCTACAATGAGCAGTTCTTC. This sequence encodes CASSLPGAGYNEQFF. Full variable domain (missing parts from reference TRBV28 and TRBJ2-1): DVKVTQSSRYLVKRTGEKVFLECVQDMDHENMFWYRQDPGLGLRLIYFSYDVKMKEKGDIPEGYSVSREKKERFSLILESASTNQTSMYLCASSLPGAGYNEQFFGPGTRLTVL.

The gene calls are TRBV21-1 and TRBJ2-3; the D call in the table, TRBD2, was not verified against the DNA. TRBV21-1 is an annotated pseudogene. The CDR3 has 16 residues. In DNA, the CDR3 is TGTGCCAGCAGCAAATCGTCTAGCGGCTTCACAGATACGCAGTATTTT. Its translation is CASSKSSSGFTDTQYF.

The rearrangement uses TRBV7-2 and TRBJ1-5; D possibly corresponds to TRBD1 (5 bases). V was shortened by 5 bases and J by 7 bases, with 27 bases between the two germline ends. The CDR3 length is 18 residues. Germline values: CDR1 SGHTA, CDR2 FQGNSA. The CDR3 sequence: CASSRGSGGLITHQPQHF. CDR3 nucleotide sequence: TGTGCCAGCAGCCGAGGGTCTGGGGGACTTATTACCCACCAGCCCCAGCATTTT.

V usage is TRBV7-2 and J usage is TRBJ1-4; 7 positions agree with TRBD1. The CDR3 length is 14 residues. J lost 4 bases, V lost 3 bases, and 2 bases had no gene match. The germline gives CDR1 SGHTA, CDR2 FQGNSA. CDR3 loop: CASSFRGNNEKLFF. The CDR3 DNA sequence: TGTGCCAGCAGCTTCAGGGGGAATAATGAAAAACTGTTTTTT.

The CDR3 DNA is TGTGCCAGCAGCTTAGACCCGCTTCGGGGAGAGACCCAGTACTTC. Amino acid sequence: CASSLDPLRGETQYF. The chain recombines TRBV7-2 with TRBJ2-5; D may be TRBD2 (5 bases). The CDR3 is 15 residues long. V dropped 1 base and J dropped 4 bases, with 13 bases sitting between them. Germline V gives CDR1 SGHTA, CDR2 FQGNSA.